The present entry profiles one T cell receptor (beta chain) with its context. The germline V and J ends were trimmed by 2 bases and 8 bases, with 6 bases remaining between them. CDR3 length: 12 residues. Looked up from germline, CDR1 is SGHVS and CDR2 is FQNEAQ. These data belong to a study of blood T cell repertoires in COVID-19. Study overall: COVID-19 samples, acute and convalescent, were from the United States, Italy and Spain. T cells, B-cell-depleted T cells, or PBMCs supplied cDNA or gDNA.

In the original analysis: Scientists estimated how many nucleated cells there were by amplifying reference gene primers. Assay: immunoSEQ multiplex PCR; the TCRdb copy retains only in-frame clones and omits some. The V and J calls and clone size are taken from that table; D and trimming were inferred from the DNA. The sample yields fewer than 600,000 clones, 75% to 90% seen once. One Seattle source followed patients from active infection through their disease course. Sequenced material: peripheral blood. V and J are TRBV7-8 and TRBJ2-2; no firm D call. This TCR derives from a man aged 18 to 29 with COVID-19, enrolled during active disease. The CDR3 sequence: CASSLLTGELFF. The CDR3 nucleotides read TGTGCCAGCAGCTTACTCACTGGGGAGCTGTTTTTT.